The 3 T cell receptor beta chains below all came from one sample that was sequenced in a study of T-cell memory formation after mild COVID-19. MiXCR, run by TCRdb on the 5' RACE reads, gives a single entry per CDR3 protein. The sample lists about 440,000 distinct CDR3 sequences; about 20% were seen once. Sequencing was done on a sample of PBMCs or a T cell subset sorted from them (not recorded which). Receptors originate from an adult woman who had mild COVID-19 (a few samples of this study predate the infection). Cell type and time point are not known.

This clonotype appeared a few times. V and J are TRBV3-1 and TRBJ1-1, with D perhaps TRBD1 (6 bases). This CDR3 spans 14 amino acids. The germline V gene encodes CDR1 LGHDT and CDR2 YNNKEL (reference sequence). Trimming cost V 6 bases and J 6 bases, with 17 bases left between them. CDR3 DNA sequence: TGTGCCAGCAGTTTACAGGGCCCGGTGGCTGAAGCTTTCTTT. Protein sequence: CASSLQGPVAEAFF.

The gene calls are TRBV2 and TRBJ1-1; tentatively, D is TRBD1 (6 bases). The CDR3 runs 13 residues. V lost 6 bases and J lost 4, with 12 bases in between. Germline V gene lookup returns CDR1 SNHLY and CDR2 FYNNEI. The CDR3 nucleotides read TGTGCCAGCAGGGTACAGGGTGTCACTGAAGCTTTCTTT. This gives the protein CASRVQGVTEAFF.

This clonotype was counted a few times. The chain joins TRBV7-2 to TRBJ2-1, with a possible D match to TRBD2 (5 bases). V was cut by 2 bases and J by 9 bases, with 11 bases left in between. CDR1 and CDR2 (germline): SGHTA, FQGNSA. The CDR3 consists of 13 residues. CDR3 sequence reads: CASSLRIAGEQFF. The CDR3 DNA follows: TGTGCCAGCAGCTTAAGGATTGCGGGTGAGCAGTTCTTC.